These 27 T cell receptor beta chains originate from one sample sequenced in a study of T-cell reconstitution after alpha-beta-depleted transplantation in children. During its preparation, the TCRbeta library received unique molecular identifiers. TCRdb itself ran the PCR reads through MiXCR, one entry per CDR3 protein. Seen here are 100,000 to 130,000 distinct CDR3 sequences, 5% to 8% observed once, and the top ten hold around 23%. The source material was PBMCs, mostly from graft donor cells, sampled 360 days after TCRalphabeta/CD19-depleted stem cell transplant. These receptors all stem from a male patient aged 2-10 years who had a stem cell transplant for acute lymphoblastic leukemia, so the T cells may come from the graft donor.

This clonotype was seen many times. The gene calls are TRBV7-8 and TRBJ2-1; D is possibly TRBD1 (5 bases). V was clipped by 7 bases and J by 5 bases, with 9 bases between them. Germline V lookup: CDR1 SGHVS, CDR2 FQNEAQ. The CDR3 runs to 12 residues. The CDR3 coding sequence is TGTGCCAGCAAGATAGGGGACAATGAGCAGTTCTTC. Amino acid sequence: CASKIGDNEQFF.

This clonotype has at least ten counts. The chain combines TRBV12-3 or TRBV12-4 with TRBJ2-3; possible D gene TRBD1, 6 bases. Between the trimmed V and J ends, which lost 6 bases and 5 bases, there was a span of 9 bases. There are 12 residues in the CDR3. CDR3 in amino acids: CASRQGKDTQYF. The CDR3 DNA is TGTGCCAGCAGACAGGGAAAAGATACGCAGTATTTT.

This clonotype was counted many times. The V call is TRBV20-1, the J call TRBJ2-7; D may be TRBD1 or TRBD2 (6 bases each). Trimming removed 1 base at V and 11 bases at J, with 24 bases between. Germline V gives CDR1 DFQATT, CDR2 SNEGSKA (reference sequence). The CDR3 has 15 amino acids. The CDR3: CSARASRDTAWREYF. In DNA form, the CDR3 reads TGCAGTGCTAGAGCTTCCCGGGACACGGCGTGGAGGGAGTACTTC.

The CDR3 nucleotides read TGCGCCAGCAGCCAAGACAACAGAGGCACCGGGGAGCTGTTTTTT. Translated, it gives CASSQDNRGTGELFF. The rearrangement joins TRBV4-3 to TRBJ2-2; D is unresolved. V was clipped by 0 bases and J by 4 bases, with 9 bases between them. Germline lookup yields CDR1 LGHNA and CDR2 YSLEER. The CDR3 contains 15 residues.

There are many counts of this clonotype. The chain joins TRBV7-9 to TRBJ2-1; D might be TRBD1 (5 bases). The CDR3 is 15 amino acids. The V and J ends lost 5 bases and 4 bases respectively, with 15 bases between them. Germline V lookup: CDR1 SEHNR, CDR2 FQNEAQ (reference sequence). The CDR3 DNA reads TGTGCCAGCAGCCCCCGACAGACGAATTACAATGAGCAGTTCTTC. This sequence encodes CASSPRQTNYNEQFF.

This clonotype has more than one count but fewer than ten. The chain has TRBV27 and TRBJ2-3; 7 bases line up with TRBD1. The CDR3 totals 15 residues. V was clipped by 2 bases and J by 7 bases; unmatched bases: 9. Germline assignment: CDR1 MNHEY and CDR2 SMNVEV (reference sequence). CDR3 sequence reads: CASSLEGGPPNTQYF. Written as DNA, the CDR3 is TGTGCCAGCAGTTTAGAAGGGGGCCCTCCGAATACGCAGTATTTT.

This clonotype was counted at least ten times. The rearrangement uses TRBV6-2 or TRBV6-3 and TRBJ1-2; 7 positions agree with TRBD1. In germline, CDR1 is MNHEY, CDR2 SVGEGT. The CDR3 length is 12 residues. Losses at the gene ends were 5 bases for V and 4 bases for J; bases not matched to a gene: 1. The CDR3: CASSRDSYGYTF. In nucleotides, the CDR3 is TGTGCCAGCAGTCGGGACAGCTATGGCTACACCTTC.

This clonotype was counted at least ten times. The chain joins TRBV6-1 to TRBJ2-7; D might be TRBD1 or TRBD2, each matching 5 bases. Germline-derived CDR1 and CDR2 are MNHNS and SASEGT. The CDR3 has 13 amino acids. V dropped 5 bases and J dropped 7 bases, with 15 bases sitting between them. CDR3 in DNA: TGTGCCAGCAGTCCCAGCAGGGAGTGGGAGCAGTACTTC. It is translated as CASSPSREWEQYF.

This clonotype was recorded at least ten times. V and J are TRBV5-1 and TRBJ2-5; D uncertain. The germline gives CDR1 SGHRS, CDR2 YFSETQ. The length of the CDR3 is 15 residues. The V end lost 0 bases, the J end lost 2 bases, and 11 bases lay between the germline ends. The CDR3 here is CASSLEVALQETQYF. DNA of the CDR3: TGCGCCAGCAGCTTGGAAGTGGCCCTACAAGAGACCCAGTACTTC.

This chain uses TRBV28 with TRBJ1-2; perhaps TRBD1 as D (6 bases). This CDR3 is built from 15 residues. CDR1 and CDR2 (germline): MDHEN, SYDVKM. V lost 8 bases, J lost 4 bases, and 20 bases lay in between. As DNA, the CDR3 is TGTGCCAGCCAAGTCGGACAGTTAGAGGTCTATGGCTACACCTTC. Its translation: CASQVGQLEVYGYTF.

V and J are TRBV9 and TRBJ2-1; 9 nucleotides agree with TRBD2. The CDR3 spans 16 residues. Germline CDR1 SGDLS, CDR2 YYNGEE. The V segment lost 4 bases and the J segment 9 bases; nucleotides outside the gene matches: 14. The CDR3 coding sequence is TGTGCCAGCAGCCCCTCCCGGGCGGGACTAGCATTTGAGCAGTTCTTC. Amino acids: CASSPSRAGLAFEQFF.

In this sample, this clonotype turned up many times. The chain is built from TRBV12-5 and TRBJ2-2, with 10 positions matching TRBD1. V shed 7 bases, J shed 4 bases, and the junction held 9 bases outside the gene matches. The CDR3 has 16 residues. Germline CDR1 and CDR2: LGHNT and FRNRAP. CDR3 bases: TGTGCTAGTGCCCCGGGACAGGGGACCCTCACCGGGGAGCTGTTTTTT. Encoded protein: CASAPGQGTLTGELFF.

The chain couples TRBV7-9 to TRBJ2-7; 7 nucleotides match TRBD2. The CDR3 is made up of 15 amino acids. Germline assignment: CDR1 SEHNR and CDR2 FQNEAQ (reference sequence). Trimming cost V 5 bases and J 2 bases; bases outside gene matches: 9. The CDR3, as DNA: TGTGCCAGCAGCCGGCCGGGACTAAACACCTACGAGCAGTACTTC. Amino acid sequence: CASSRPGLNTYEQYF.

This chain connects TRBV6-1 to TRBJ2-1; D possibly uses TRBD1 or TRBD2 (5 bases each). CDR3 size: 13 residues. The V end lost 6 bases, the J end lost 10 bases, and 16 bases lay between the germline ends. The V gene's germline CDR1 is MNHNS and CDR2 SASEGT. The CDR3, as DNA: TGTGCCAGCAGCCACCCCTCCGAGGGGGAGCAGTTCTTC. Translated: CASSHPSEGEQFF.

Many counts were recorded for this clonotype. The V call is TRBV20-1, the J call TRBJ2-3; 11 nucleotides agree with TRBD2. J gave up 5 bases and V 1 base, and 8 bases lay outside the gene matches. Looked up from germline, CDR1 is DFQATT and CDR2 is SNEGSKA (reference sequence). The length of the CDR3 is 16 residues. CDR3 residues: CSARAILAGVGDTQYF. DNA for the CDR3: TGCAGTGCTAGAGCCATACTAGCGGGAGTAGGAGATACGCAGTATTTT.

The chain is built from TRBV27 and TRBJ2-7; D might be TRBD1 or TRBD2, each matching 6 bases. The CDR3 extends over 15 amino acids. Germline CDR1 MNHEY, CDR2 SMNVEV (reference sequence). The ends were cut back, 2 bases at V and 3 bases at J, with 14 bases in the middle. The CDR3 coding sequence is TGTGCCAGCAGTTTAAGGGGGACTCCACGCTACGAGCAGTACTTC. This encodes CASSLRGTPRYEQYF.

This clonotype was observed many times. The CDR3, as DNA: TGTGCCAGCAGCAAAGCCGGGGCGGGAAGGCAGGGGGAAGCCTATGGCTACACCTTC. Encoded protein: CASSKAGAGRQGEAYGYTF. This chain connects TRBV21-1 to TRBJ1-2. TRBV21-1 counts as a pseudogene. The CDR3 is made up of 19 amino acids.

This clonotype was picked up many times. CDR3 amino acids: CATSASGKVETQYF. CDR3 sequence (DNA): TGTGCCACCAGTGCTTCGGGCAAAGTAGAGACCCAGTACTTC. The chain recombines TRBV24-1 with TRBJ2-5; no firm D call. The CDR3 length is 14 residues. In germline, CDR1 is KGHDR, CDR2 SFDVKD. V shed 5 bases and J shed 4 bases, with 13 bases lying between them.

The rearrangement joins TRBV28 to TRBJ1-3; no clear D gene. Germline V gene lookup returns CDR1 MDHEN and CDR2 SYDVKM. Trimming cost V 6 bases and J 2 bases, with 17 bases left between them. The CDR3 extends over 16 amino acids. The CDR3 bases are TGTGCCAGCAGCCCACCGGGGAAAGGTGCTGGAAACACCATATATTTT. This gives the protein CASSPPGKGAGNTIYF.

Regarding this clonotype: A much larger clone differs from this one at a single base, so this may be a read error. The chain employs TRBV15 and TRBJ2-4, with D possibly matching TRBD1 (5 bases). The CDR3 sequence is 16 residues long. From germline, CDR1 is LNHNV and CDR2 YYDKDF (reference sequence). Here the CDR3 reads CATSRGTSVANNIQYF. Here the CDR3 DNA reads TGTGCCACCAGCAGAGGGACATCGGTGGCCAATAACATTCAGTACTTC.

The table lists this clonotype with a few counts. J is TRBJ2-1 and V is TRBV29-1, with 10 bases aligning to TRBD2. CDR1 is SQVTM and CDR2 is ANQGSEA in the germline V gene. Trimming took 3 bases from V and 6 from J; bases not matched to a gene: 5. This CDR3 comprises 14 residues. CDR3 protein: CSVEGSGRVNEQFF. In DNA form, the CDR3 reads TGCAGCGTTGAGGGCAGCGGGAGGGTCAATGAGCAGTTCTTC.

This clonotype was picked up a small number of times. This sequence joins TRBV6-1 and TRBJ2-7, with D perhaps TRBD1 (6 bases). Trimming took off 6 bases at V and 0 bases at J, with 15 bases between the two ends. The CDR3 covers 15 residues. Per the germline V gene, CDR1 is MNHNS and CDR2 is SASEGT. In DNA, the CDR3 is TGTGCCAGCAGCTCCCGGGCAGGGGCCTCCTACGAGCAGTACTTC. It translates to CASSSRAGASYEQYF.

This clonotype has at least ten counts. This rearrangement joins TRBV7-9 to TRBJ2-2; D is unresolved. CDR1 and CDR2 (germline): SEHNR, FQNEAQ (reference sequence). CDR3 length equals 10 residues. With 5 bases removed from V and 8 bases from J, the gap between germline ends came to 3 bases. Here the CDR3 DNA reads TGTGCCAGCAGCCAGGGGGAGCTGTTTTTT. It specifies CASSQGELFF.

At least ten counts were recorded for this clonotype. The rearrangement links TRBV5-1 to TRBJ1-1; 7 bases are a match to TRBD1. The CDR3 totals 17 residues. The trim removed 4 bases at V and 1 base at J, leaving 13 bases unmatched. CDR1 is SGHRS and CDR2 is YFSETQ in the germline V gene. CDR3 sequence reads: CASSLNRRRQGNTEAFF. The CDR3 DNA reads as TGCGCCAGCAGCCTCAACCGGAGGAGACAGGGGAACACTGAAGCTTTCTTT.

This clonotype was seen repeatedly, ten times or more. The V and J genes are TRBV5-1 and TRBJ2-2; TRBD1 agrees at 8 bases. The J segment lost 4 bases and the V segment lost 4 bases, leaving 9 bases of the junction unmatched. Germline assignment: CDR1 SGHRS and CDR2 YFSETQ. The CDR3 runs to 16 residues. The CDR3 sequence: CASSPRIQGATGELFF. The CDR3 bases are TGCGCCAGCAGCCCCAGAATTCAGGGGGCCACCGGGGAGCTGTTTTTT.

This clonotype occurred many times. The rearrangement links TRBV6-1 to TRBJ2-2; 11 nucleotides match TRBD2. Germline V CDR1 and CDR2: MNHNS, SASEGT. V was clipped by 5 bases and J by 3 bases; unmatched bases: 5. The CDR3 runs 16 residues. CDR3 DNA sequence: TGTGCCAGCAGTAAACGACTAGCGGGGTACACCGGGGAGCTGTTTTTT. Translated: CASSKRLAGYTGELFF.

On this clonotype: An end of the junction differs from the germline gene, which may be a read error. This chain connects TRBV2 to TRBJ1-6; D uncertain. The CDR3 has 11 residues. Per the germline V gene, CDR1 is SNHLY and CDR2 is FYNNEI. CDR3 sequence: CASSDRRFPDF. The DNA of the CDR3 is TGTGCCAGCAGTGACCGGCGGTTCCCGGACTTT.